This T cell receptor (beta chain) came from a study of graft-versus-host responses after intestinal transplantation. Study-wide background: In this cohort, recipients had multivisceral, liver-intestinal, or isolated intestinal transplants. The recipients all started with anti-thymocyte globulin induction and then took tacrolimus and steroids for around three years. Study results and caveats: Researchers found peak circulating GvH clone levels linked to early post-transplant HvG declines. Recipient-marrow GvH clones were detected, some having first appeared in ileum or blood.

Measured with immunoSEQ multiplex PCR; TCRdb has only the in-frame clones, and not every one. Of under 7,500 clones detected, under 90% appear once; the ten largest clones hold less than 8%. For this clone: Its target is unknown. The same CDR3 arises from other DNA sequences in this sample as well.

Lamina propria and intraepithelial lymphocytes were released by processing graft tissue. The receptor's source is a human patient who received an intestinal transplant, so some T cells may come from the graft donor. The sequenced sample was ileum tissue, obtained 300 to 320 days after intestinal transplant.

Written as DNA, the CDR3 is TGTGCCAGCAGTGACAGGGACACCGGGGAGCTGTTTTTT. Residues: CASSDRDTGELFF. V usage is TRBV6-4 and J usage is TRBJ2-2; no firm D call. The CDR3 covers 13 residues. Germline assignment: CDR1 MRHNA and CDR2 SNTAGT. Trimming stripped 2 bases from V and 3 bases from J, with 4 bases between.